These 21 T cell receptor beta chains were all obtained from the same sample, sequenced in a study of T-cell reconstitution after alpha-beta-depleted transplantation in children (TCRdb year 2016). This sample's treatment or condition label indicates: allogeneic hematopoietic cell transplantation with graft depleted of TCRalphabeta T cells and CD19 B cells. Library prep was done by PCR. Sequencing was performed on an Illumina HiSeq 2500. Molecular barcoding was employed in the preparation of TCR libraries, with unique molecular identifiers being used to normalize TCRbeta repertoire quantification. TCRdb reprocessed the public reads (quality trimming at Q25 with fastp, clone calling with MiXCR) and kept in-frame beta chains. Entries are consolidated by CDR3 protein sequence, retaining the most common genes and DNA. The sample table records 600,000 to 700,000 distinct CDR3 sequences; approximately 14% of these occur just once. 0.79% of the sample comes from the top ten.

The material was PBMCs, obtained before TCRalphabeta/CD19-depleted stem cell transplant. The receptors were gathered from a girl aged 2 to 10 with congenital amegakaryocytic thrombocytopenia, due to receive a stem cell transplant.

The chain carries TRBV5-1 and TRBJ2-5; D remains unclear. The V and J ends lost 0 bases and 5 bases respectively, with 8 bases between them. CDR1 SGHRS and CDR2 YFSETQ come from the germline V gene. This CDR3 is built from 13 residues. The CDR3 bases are TGCGCCAGCAGCTTGGCTACGGTTGAGACCCAGTACTTC. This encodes CASSLATVETQYF.

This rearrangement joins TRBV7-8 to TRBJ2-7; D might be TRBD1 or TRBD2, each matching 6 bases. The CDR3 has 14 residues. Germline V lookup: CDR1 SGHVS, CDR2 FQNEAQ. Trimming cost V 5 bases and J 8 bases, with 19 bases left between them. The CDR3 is CASSTLGGGIKQYF. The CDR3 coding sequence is TGTGCCAGCAGCACACTCGGGGGCGGGATAAAGCAGTACTTC. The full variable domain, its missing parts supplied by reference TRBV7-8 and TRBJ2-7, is GAGVSQSPRYKVAKRGQDVALRCDPISGHVSLFWYQQALGQGPEFLTYFQNEAQLDKSGLPSDRFFAERPEGSVSTLKIQRTQQEDSAVYLCASSTLGGGIKQYFGPGTRLTVT.

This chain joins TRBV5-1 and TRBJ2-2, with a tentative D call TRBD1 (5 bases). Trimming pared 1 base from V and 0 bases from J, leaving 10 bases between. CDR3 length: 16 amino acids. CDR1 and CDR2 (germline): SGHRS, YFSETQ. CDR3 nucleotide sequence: TGCGCCAGCAGCTTGCGACAGTTCGCGAACACCGGGGAGCTGTTTTTT. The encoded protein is CASSLRQFANTGELFF. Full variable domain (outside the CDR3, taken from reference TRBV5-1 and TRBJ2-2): KAGVTQTPRYLIKTRGQQVTLSCSPISGHRSVSWYQQTPGQGLQFLFEYFSETQRNKGNFPGRFSGRQFSNSRSEMNVSTLELGDSALYLCASSLRQFANTGELFFGEGSRLTVL.

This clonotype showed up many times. The CDR3 spells CASSPTGTGYQPQHF. CDR3 DNA: TGTGCCAGCAGCCCTACCGGGACAGGGTATCAGCCCCAGCATTTT. This rearrangement joins TRBV7-8 to TRBJ1-5; 9 positions agree with TRBD1. Germline CDR1 is SGHVS and CDR2 is FQNEAQ. The CDR3 spans 15 residues. Unmatched junction bases numbered 7, after V lost 5 bases and J lost 5 bases.

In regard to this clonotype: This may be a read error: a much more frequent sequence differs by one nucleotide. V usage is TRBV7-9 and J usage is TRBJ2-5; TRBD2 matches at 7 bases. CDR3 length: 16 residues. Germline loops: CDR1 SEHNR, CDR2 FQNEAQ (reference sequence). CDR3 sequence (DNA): TGTGCCAGCAACTTAGTTCTTTGGACTAGCCAAGAGACCCAGTACTTC. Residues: CASNLVLWTSQETQYF.

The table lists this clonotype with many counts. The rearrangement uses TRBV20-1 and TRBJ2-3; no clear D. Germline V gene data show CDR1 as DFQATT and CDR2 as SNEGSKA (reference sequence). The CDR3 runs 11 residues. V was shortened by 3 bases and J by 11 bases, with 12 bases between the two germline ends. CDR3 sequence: CSASFRGGQYF. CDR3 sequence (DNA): TGCAGTGCTAGCTTCCGCGGTGGGCAGTATTTT.

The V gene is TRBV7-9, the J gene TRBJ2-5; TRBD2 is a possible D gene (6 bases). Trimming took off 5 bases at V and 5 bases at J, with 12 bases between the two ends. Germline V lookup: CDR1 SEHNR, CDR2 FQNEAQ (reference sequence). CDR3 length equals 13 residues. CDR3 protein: CASSRDLAETQYF. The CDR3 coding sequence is TGTGCCAGCAGCCGGGACTTAGCGGAGACCCAGTACTTC.

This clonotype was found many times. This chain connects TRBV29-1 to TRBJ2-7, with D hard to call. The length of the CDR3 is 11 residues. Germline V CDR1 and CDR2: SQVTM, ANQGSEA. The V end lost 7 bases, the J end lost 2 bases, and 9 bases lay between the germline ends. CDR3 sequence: CSAVLTYEQYF. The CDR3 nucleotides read TGCAGCGCAGTCCTTACCTACGAGCAGTACTTC.

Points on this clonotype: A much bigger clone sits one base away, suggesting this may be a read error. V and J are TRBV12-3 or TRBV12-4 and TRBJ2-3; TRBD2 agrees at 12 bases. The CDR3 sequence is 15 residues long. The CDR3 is CGSSKTSGSVNTQYF. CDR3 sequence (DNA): TGTGGCAGCAGCAAGACTAGCGGGAGCGTAAATACGCAGTATTTT.

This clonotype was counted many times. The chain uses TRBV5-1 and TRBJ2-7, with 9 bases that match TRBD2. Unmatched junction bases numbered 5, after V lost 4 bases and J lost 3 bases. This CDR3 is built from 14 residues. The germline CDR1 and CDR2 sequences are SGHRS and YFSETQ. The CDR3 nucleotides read TGCGCCAGCAGCCCTGTTAGCGGGGGCTACGAGCAGTACTTC. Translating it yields CASSPVSGGYEQYF.

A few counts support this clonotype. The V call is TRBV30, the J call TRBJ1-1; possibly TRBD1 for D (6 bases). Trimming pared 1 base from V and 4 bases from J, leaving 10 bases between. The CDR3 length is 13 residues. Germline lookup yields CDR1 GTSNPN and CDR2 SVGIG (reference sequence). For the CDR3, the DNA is TGTGCCTGGAGTGCGAGGGGGTTCACTGAAGCTTTCTTT. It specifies CAWSARGFTEAFF.

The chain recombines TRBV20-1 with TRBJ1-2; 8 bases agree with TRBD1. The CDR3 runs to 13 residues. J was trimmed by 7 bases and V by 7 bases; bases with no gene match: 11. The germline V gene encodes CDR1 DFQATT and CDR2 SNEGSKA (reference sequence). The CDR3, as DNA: TGCAGTGGGGAGGGACAGGCAGTTGGTGGCTACACCTTC. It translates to CSGEGQAVGGYTF.

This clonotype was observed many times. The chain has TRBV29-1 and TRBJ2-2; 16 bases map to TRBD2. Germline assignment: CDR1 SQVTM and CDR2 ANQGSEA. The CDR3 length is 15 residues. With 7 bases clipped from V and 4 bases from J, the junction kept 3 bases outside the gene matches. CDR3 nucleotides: TGCAGCGCCGGGACTAGCGGGAGGGTCACCGGGGAGCTGTTTTTT. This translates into CSAGTSGRVTGELFF.

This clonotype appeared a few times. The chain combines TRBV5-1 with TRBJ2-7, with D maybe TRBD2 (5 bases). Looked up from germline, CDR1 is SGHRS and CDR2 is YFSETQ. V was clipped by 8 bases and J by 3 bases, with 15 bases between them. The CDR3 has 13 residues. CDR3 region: CASRSGANYEQYF. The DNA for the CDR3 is TGCGCCAGTAGGAGCGGAGCAAACTACGAGCAGTACTTC. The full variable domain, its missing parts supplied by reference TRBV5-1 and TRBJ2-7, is KAGVTQTPRYLIKTRGQQVTLSCSPISGHRSVSWYQQTPGQGLQFLFEYFSETQRNKGNFPGRFSGRQFSNSRSEMNVSTLELGDSALYLCASRSGANYEQYFGPGTRLTVT.

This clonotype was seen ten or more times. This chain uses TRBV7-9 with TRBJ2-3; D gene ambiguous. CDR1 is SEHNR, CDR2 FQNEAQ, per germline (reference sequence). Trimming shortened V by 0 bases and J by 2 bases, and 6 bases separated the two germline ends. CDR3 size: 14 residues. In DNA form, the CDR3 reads TGTGCCAGCAGCTTAGCGTGGGCCACAGATACGCAGTATTTT. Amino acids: CASSLAWATDTQYF. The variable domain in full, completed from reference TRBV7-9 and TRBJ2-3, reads DTGVSQNPRHKITKRGQNVTFRCDPISEHNRLYWYRQTLGQGPEFLTYFQNEAQLEKSRLLSDRFSAERPKGSFSTLEIQRTEQGDSAMYLCASSLAWATDTQYFGPGTRLTVL.

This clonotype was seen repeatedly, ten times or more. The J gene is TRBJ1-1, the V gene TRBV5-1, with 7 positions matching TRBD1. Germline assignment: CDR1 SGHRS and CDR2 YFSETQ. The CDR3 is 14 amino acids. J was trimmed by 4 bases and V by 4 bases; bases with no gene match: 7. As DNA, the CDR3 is TGCGCCAGCAGCACCAGACAGGGCCCCACTGAAGCTTTCTTT. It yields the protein CASSTRQGPTEAFF.

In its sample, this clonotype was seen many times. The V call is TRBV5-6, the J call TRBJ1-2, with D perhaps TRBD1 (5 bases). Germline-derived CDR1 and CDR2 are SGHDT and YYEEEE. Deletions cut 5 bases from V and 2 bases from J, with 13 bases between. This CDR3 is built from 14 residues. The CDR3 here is CASRWTHGNYGYTF. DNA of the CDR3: TGTGCCAGCAGATGGACACACGGCAACTATGGCTACACCTTC.

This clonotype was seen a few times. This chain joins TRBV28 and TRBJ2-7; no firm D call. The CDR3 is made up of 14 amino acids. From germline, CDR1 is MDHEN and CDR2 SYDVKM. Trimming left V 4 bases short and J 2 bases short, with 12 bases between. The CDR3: CASSSRTPPYEQYF. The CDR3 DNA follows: TGTGCCAGCAGTTCCCGGACCCCCCCCTACGAGCAGTACTTC.

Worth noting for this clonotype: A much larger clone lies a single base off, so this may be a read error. The DNA for the CDR3 is TGTGCCAGCAGCTTTCCTTTGAGGCGGGGCCAAGACACCCAGTACTTC. Protein product: CASSFPLRRGQDTQYF. V usage is TRBV7-8 and J usage is TRBJ2-5; possibly TRBD2 for D (6 bases). CDR1 SGHVS and CDR2 FQNEAQ come from the germline V gene. The CDR3 sequence is 16 residues long.

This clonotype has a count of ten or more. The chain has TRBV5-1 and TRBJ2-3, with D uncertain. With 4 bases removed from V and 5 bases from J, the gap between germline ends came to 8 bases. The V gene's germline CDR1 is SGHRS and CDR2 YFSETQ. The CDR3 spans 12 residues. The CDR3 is CASSGELDTQYF. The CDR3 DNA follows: TGCGCCAGCAGCGGCGAATTAGATACGCAGTATTTT.

The CDR3 here is CASSPTGTSGRYEQYF. The CDR3, as DNA: TGCGCCAGCAGCCCAACAGGGACTAGCGGGAGGTACGAGCAGTACTTC. The chain employs TRBV5-1 and TRBJ2-7, with TRBD2 matching 15 bases. The CDR3 contains 16 residues. Unmatched junction bases numbered 6, after V lost 4 bases and J lost 4 bases. CDR1 and CDR2 (germline): SGHRS, YFSETQ.